This entry lists 3 T cell receptor beta chains sequenced from one sample in a study of spatial heterogeneity in lung cancer. The study, taken as a whole, reports: Counts of expanded alpha and beta TCRs within tumors tracked the tumor nonsynonymous mutation count.

TCRdb processed the 5' RACE reads anew with MiXCR; each CDR3 protein has one entry. The sample lists about 520 distinct CDR3 sequences; less than 30% were seen once. Their specific antigens are unknown. Specified time point: sample taken at primary tumor resection. The sample consisted of lung tumor tissue, taken at surgery. All receptors come from a male donor with early-stage non-small cell lung cancer.

V is TRBV6-2 or TRBV6-3 and J is TRBJ2-3; no firm D call. The CDR3 extends over 13 amino acids. The ends were cut back, 2 bases at V and 3 bases at J, with 6 bases in the middle. Germline V gene lookup returns CDR1 MNHEY and CDR2 SVGEGT. The CDR3 region has the DNA TGTGCCAGCAGTTACAGGGATACAGATACGCAGTATTTT. Its protein is CASSYRDTDTQYF.

This clonotype has a handful of counts. The rearrangement links TRBV2 to TRBJ1-3; 9 bases are a match to TRBD1. The germline V gene encodes CDR1 SNHLY and CDR2 FYNNEI. V lost 5 bases to trimming and J lost 8 bases; unmatched junction nucleotides: 7. The CDR3 sequence is 14 residues long. CDR3 sequence (DNA): TGTGCCAGCAGTAACAGGGGGCCCTGGGACACCATATATTTT. This codes for CASSNRGPWDTIYF.

By sample share, this clonotype is large. This chain joins TRBV5-1 and TRBJ1-4; D is unresolved. The V end was cut by 1 base, the J end by 8 bases, with 12 bases between. Germline V gene sequence: CDR1 SGHRS, CDR2 YFSETQ. The CDR3 covers 14 residues. CDR3 sequence reads: CASSLSTLTEKLFF. The CDR3 coding sequence is TGCGCCAGCAGCTTGAGCACTCTTACAGAAAAACTGTTTTTT. The whole variable domain, remainder taken from reference TRBV5-1 and TRBJ1-4, is KAGVTQTPRYLIKTRGQQVTLSCSPISGHRSVSWYQQTPGQGLQFLFEYFSETQRNKGNFPGRFSGRQFSNSRSEMNVSTLELGDSALYLCASSLSTLTEKLFFGSGTQLSVL.